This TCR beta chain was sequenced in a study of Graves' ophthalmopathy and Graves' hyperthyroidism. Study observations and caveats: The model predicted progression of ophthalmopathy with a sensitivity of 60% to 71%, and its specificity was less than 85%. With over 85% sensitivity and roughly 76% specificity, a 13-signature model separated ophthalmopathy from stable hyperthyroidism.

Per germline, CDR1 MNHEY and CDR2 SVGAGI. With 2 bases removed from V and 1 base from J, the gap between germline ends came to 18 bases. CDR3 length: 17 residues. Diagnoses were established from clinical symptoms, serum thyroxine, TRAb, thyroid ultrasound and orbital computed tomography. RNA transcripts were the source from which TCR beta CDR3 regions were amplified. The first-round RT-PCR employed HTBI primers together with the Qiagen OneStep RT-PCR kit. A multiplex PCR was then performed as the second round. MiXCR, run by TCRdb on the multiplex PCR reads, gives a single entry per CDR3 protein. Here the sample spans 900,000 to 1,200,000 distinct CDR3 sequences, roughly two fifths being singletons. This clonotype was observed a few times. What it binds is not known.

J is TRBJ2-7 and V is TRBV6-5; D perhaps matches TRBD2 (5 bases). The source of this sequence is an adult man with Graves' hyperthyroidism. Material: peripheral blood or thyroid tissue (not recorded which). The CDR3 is CASSYPSMIARSYEQYF. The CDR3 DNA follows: TGTGCCAGCAGTTACCCTTCCATGATAGCGCGTTCCTACGAGCAGTACTTC.